This T cell receptor beta chain came from a study of regulatory T cells in long-lasting Graves disease. Building the TCR beta libraries relied on iRepertoire HTBI primers, and CDR3 regions underwent Arm-PCR. Each CDR3 protein is one row after TCRdb ran MiXCR on the multiplex PCR reads. The table shows 440,000 or so distinct CDR3 sequences, with about a sixth occurring only once. Time point here: newly diagnosed GD, antithyroid drugs for less than 3 months. Following extraction of RNA from PBMCs, that RNA was used to make the TCR library. This clonotype was found many times. The antigen is undetermined. The CDR3 length is 15 residues. The V gene's germline CDR1 is KGHSH and CDR2 LQKENI. V lost 6 bases and J lost 7; bases outside the gene matches: 12. Whole-study results and caveats: Clonotypes that were public and shared totalled around 2,700 in persistent patients versus 750 to 1,000 in new patients.

These data were also reused for a study on T cells in Graves' hyperthyroidism and ophthalmopathy. That study reports: Clonotypes that were expanded in thyroid above 0.001 mostly appeared in blood too.

The TCR sequence derives from a woman in her thirties with Graves disease. Source: peripheral blood mononuclear cells (PBMCs), taken at new diagnosis, from a patient treated with antithyroid drugs. The J gene is TRBJ2-7, the V gene TRBV18, with TRBD2 matching over 10 bases. CDR3 sequence: CASSQGASGSDEQYF. CDR3 bases: TGTGCCAGCTCCCAAGGGGCTAGCGGGAGTGATGAGCAGTACTTC. The entire variable domain, with the rest obtained from reference TRBV18 and TRBJ2-7, is as follows: NAGVMQNPRHLVRRRGQEARLRCSPMKGHSHVYWYRQLPEEGLKFMVYLQKENIIDESGMPKERFSAEFPKEGPSILRIQQVVRGDSAAYFCASSQGASGSDEQYFGPGTRLTVT.